The clone carrying this TCR beta chain was seen only a few times. Its matching antigen is unknown. TCRdb called the RT-PCR reads again in MiXCR, with one record for every CDR3 protein. Of under 550,000 distinct CDR3 sequences listed, less than 10% were seen once; the top ten hold 10% to 15%. This sample is part of a study of response to subunit inactivated influenza vaccine. Study-wide results and caveats: The study's authors posited that every seasonal influenza vaccination enlists few new T cells.

Trimming removed 6 bases at V and 2 bases at J, with 10 bases between. This CDR3 contains 13 residues. Germline lookup yields CDR1 MDHEN and CDR2 SYDVKM. This sequence joins TRBV28 and TRBJ2-5; TRBD1 is a possible D gene (6 bases). The specimen comprised PBMCs from blood, sampled about 24 months after vaccination. This clonotype was obtained from a man aged 45 to 70 who received an inactivated influenza vaccine. CDR3 nucleotides: TGTGCCAGCAGGACCCAGGGGCAAGAGACCCAGTACTTC. It is translated as CASRTQGQETQYF.